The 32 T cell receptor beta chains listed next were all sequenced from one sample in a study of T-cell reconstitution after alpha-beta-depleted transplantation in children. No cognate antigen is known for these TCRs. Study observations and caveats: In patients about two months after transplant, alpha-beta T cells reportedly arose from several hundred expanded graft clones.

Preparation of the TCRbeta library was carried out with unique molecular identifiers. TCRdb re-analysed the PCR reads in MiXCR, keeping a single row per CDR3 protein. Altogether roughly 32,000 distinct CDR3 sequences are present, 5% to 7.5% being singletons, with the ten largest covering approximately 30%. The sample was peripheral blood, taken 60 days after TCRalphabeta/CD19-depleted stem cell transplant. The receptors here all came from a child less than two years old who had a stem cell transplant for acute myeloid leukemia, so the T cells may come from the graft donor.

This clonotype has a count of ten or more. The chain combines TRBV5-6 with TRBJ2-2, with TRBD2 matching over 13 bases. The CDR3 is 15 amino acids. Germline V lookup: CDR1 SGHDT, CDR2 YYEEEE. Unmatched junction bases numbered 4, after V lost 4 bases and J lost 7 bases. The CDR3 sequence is CASSPGTSGVGELFF. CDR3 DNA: TGTGCCAGCAGCCCCGGGACTAGCGGGGTCGGGGAGCTGTTTTTT. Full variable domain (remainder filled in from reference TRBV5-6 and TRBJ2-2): DAGVTQSPTHLIKTRGQQVTLRCSPKSGHDTVSWYQQALGQGPQFIFQYYEEEERQRGNFPDRFSGHQFPNYSSELNVNALLLGDSALYLCASSPGTSGVGELFFGEGSRLTVL.

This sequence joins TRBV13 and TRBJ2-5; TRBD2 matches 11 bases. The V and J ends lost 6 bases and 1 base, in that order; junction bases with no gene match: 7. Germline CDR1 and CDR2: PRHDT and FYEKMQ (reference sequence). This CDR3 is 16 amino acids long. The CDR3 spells CASSLTSGRPQETQYF. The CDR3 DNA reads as TGTGCCAGCAGTCTTACTAGCGGGAGACCCCAAGAGACCCAGTACTTC.

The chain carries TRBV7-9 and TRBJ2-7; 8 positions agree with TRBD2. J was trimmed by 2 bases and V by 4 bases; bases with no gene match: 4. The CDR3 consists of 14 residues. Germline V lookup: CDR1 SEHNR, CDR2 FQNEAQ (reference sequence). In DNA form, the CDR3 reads TGTGCCAGCAGCTCTTTAGCGGGGCCCTACGAGCAGTACTTC. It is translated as CASSSLAGPYEQYF. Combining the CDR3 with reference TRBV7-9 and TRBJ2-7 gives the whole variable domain DTGVSQNPRHKITKRGQNVTFRCDPISEHNRLYWYRQTLGQGPEFLTYFQNEAQLEKSRLLSDRFSAERPKGSFSTLEIQRTEQGDSAMYLCASSSLAGPYEQYFGPGTRLTVT.

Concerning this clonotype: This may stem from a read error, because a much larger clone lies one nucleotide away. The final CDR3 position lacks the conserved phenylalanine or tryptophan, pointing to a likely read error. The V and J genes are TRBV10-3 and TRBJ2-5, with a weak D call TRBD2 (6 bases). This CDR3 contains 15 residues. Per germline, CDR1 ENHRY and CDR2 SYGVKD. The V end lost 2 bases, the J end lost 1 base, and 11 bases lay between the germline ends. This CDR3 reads CAISEGAGLQETQYL. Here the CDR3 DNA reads TGTGCCATCAGTGAGGGGGCGGGACTCCAAGAGACCCAGTACTTA.

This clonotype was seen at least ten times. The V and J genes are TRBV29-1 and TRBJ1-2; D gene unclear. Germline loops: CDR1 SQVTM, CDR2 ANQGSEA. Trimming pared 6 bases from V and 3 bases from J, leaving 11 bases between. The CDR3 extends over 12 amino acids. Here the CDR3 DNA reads TGCAGCGTGCCGGACGGCTACTATGGCTACACCTTC. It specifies CSVPDGYYGYTF.

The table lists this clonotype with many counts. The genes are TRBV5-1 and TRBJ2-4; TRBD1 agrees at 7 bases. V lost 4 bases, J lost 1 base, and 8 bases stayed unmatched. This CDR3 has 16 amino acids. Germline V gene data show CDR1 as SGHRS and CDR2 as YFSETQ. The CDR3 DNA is TGCGCCAGCAGCCAAGGGGGCCTAAAGGCCAAAAACATTCAGTACTTC. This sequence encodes CASSQGGLKAKNIQYF.

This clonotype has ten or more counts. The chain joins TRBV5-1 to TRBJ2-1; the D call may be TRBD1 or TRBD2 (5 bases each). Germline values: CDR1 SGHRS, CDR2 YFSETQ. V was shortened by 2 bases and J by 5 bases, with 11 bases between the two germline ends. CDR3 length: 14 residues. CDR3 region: CASSFTGTNNEQFF. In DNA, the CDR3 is TGCGCCAGCAGCTTTACCGGGACCAACAATGAGCAGTTCTTC.

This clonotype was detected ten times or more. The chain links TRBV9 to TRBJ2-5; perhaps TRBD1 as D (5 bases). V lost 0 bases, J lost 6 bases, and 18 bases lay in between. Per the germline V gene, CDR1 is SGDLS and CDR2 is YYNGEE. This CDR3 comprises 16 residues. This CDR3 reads CASSVDPRTNDKTQYF. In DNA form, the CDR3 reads TGTGCCAGCAGCGTAGACCCCCGGACAAATGACAAGACCCAGTACTTC.

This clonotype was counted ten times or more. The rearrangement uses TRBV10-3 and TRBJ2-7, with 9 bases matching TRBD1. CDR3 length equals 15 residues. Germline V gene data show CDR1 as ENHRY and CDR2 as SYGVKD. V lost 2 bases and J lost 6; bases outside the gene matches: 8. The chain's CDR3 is CAISELQGATFEQYF. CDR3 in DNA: TGTGCCATCAGTGAGCTACAGGGGGCGACTTTCGAGCAGTACTTC.

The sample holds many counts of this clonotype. The CDR3 loop reads CSAPGEWDSPLHF. The CDR3 nucleotides are TGCAGTGCTCCAGGGGAGTGGGATTCACCCCTCCACTTT. This chain uses TRBV20-1 with TRBJ1-6, with D perhaps TRBD1 (6 bases). The CDR3 has 13 residues. Germline V CDR1 and CDR2: DFQATT, SNEGSKA (reference sequence). V dropped 5 bases and J dropped 8 bases, with 13 bases sitting between them.

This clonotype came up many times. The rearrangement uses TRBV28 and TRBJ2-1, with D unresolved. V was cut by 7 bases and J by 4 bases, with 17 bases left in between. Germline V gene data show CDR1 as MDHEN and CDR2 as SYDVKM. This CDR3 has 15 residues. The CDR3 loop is CASIGPPPLYNEQFF. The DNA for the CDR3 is TGTGCCAGCATAGGTCCCCCTCCCCTTTACAATGAGCAGTTCTTC.

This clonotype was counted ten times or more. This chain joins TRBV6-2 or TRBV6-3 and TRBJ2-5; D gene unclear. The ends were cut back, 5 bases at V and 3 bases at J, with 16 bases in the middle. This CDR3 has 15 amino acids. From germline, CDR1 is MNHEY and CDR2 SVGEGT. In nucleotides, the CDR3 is TGTGCCAGCAGTCGTATTACTAAGAGAGAAGAGACCCAGTACTTC. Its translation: CASSRITKREETQYF.

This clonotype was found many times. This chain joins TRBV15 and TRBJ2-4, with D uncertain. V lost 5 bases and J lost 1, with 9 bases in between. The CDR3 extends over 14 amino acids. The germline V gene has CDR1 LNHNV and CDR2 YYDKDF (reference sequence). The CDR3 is CATSDGMAKNIQYF. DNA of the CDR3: TGTGCCACCAGCGATGGGATGGCCAAAAACATTCAGTACTTC. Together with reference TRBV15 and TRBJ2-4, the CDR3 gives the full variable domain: DAMVIQNPRYQVTQFGKPVTLSCSQTLNHNVMYWYQQKSSQAPKLLFHYYDKDFNNEADTPDNFQSRRPNTSFCFLDIRSPGLGDTAMYLCATSDGMAKNIQYFGAGTRLSVL.

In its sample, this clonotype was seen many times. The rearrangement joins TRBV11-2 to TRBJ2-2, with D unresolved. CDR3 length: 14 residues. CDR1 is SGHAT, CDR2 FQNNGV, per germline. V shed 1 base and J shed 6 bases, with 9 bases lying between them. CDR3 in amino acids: CASSLGRSAGELFF. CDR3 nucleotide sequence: TGTGCCAGCAGCTTAGGGCGATCCGCCGGGGAGCTGTTTTTT.

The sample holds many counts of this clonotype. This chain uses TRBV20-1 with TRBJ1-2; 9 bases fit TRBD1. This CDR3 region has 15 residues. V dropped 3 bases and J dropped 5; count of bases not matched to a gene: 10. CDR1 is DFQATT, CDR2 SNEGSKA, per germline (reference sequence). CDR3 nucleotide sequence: TGCAGTGCTAGTTCCCCGGGACAGGGATTTTATGGCTACACCTTC. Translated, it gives CSASSPGQGFYGYTF.

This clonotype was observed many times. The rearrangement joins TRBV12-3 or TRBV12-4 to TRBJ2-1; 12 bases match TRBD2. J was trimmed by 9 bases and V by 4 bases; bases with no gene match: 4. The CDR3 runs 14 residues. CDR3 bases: TGTGCCAGCAGTTCTAGCGGGAGGGCCGGTGAGCAGTTCTTC. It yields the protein CASSSSGRAGEQFF.

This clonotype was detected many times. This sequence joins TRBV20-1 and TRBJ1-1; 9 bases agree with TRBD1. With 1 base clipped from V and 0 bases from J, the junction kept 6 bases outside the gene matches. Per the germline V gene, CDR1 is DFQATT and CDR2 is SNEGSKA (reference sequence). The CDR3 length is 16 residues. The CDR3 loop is CSARVPGTGMNTEAFF. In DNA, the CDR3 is TGCAGTGCTAGAGTTCCAGGGACAGGGATGAACACTGAAGCTTTCTTT.

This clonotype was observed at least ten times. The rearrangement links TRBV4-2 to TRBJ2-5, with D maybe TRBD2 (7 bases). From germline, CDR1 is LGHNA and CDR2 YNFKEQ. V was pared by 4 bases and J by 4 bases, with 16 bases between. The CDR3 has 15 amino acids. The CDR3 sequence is CASSRTLGGAETQYF. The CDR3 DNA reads TGTGCCAGCAGCCGCACACTTGGGGGGGCAGAGACCCAGTACTTC.

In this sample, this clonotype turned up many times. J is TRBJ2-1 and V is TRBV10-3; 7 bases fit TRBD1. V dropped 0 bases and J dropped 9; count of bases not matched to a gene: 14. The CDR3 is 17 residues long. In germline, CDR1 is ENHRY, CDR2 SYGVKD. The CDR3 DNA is TGTGCCATCAGTGAGTCGAGGCAACAGGGGTGGAAGGCTGAGCAGTTCTTC. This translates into CAISESRQQGWKAEQFF.

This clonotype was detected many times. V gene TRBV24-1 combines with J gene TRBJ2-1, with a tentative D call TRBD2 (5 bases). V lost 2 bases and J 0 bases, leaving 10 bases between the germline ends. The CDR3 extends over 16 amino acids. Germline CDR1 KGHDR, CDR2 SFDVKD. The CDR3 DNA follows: TGTGCCACCAGTGATTATAGCCGGGGCTCCTACAATGAGCAGTTCTTC. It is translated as CATSDYSRGSYNEQFF.

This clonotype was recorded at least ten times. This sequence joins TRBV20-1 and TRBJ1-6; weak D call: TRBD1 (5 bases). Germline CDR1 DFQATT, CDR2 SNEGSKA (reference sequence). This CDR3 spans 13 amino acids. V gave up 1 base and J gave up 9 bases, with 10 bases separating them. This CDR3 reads CSARGQGVSPLHF. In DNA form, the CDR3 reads TGCAGTGCTAGAGGGCAGGGTGTTTCACCCCTCCACTTT.

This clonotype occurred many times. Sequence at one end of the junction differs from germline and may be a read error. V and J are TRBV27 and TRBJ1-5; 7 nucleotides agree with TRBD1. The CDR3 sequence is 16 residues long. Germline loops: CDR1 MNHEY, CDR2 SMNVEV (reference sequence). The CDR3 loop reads CASSLSRTGSNHPQHF. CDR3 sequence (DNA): TGTGCCAGCAGTTTATCCCGGACAGGTAGCAATCACCCCCAGCATTTT.

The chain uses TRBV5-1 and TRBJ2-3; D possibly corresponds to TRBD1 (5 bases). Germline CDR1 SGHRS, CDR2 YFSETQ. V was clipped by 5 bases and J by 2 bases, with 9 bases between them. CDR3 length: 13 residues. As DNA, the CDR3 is TGCGCCAGCAGGTACAGGAACACAGATACGCAGTATTTT. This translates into CASRYRNTDTQYF.

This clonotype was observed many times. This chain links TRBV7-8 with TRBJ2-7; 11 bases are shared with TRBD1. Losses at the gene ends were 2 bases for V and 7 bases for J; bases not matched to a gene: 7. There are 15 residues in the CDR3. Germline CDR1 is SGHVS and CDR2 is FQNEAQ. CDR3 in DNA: TGTGCCAGCAGCTTAAACGGACAGGGGGCAGAGGAGCAGTACTTC. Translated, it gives CASSLNGQGAEEQYF.

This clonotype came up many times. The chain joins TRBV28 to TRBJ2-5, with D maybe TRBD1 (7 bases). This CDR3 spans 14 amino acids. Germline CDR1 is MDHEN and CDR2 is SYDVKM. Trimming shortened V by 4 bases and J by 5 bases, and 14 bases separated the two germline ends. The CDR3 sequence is CASSSDQGGETQYF. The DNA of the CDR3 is TGTGCCAGCAGTTCGGATCAGGGGGGTGAGACCCAGTACTTC.

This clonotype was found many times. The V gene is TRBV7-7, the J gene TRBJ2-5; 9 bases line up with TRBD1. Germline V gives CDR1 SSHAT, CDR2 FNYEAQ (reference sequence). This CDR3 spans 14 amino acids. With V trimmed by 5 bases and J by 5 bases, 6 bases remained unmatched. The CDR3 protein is CASSHTGGRETQYF. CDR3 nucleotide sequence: TGTGCCAGCAGCCATACAGGGGGCAGGGAGACCCAGTACTTC.

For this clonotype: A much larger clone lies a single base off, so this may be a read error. In DNA, the CDR3 is TGTGCCAGCAGCCCAGAGACTAGCGGGATATCCTACGAGCAGTACTTC. It encodes CASSPETSGISYEQYF. The V and J genes are TRBV7-9 and TRBJ2-7; the match to TRBD2 covers 11 bases. The V segment lost 5 bases and the J segment 1 base; nucleotides outside the gene matches: 7. In germline, CDR1 is SEHNR, CDR2 FQNEAQ (reference sequence). The CDR3 sequence is 16 residues long.

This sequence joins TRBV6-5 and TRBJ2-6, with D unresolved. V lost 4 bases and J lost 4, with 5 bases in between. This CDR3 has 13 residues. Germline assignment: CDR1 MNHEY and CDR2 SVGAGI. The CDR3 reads CASSWLGANVLTF. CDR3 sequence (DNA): TGTGCCAGCAGTTGGCTCGGGGCCAACGTCCTGACTTTC.

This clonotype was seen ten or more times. CDR3 sequence: CASSLDRRTDTQYF. Written as DNA, the CDR3 is TGTGCCAGCAGCTTGGACAGAAGGACAGATACGCAGTATTTT. The chain couples TRBV7-8 to TRBJ2-3, with D possibly TRBD1 on 6 matching bases. The CDR3 contains 14 residues. Germline loops: CDR1 SGHVS, CDR2 FQNEAQ. V was clipped by 3 bases and J by 3 bases, with 10 bases between them.

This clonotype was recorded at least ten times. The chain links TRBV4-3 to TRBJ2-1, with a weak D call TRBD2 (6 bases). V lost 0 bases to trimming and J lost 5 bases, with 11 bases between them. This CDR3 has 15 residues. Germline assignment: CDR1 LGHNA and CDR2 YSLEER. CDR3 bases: TGCGCCAGCAGCCAAGACACCGGGAGTGACAATGAGCAGTTCTTC. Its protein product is CASSQDTGSDNEQFF.

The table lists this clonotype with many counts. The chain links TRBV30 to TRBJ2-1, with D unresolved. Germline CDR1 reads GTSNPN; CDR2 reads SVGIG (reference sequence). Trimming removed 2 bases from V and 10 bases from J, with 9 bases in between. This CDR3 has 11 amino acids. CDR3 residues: CAWSTTPEQFF. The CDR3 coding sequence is TGTGCCTGGAGTACGACTCCCGAGCAGTTCTTC.

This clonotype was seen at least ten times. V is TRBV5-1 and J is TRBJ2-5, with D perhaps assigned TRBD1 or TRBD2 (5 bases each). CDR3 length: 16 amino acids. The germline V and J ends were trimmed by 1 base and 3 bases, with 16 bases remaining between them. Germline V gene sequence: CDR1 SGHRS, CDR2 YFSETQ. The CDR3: CASSLPRDPSKETQYF. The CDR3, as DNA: TGCGCCAGCAGCTTGCCCAGGGACCCTTCTAAAGAGACCCAGTACTTC.